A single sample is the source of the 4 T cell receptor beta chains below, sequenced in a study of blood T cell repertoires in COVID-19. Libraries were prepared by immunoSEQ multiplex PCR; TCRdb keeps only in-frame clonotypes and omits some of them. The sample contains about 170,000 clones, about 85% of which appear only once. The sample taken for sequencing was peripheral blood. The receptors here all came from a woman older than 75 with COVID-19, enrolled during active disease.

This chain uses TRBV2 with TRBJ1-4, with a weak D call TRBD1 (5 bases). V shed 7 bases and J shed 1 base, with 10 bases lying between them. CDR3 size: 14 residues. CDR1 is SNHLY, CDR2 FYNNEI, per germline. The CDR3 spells CASKGQLTNEKLFF. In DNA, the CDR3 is TGTGCCAGCAAGGGGCAACTAACTAATGAAAAACTGTTTTTT.

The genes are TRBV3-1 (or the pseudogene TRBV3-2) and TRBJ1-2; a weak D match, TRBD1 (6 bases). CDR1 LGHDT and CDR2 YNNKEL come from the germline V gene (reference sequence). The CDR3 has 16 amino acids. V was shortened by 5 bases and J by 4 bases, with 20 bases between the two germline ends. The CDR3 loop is CASSSQGGANAYGYTF. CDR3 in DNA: TGTGCCAGCAGCTCCCAAGGGGGTGCGAATGCCTATGGCTACACCTTC.

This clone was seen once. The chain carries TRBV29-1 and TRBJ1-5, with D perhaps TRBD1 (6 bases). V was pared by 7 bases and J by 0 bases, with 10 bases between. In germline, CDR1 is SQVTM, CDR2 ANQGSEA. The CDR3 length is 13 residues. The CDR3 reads CSAQGHSNQPQHF. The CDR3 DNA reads TGCAGCGCGCAGGGGCATAGCAATCAGCCCCAGCATTTT.

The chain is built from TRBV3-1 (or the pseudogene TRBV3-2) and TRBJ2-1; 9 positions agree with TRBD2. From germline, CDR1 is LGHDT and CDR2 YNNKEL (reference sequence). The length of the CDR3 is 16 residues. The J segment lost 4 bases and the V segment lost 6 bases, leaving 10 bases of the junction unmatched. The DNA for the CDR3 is TGTGCCAGCAGGGCGGGGGGGGCCCACACTTACAATGAGCAGTTCTTC. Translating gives CASRAGGAHTYNEQFF.